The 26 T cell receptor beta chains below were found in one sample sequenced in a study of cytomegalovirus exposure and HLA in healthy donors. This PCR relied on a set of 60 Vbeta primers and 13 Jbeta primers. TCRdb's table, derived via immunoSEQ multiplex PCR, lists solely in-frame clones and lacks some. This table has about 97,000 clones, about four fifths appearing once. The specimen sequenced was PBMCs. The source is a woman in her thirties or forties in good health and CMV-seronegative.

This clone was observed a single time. The CDR3 nucleotides are TGTGCCAGCAGTTCTCTTTCGCGGGGGAGGGGATCTAACTATGGCTACACCTTC. This codes for CASSSLSRGRGSNYGYTF. This chain uses TRBV28 with TRBJ1-2; TRBD1 might be the D (5 bases). The CDR3 is 18 residues long. Deletions cut 4 bases from V and 0 bases from J, with 21 bases between. Germline values: CDR1 MDHEN, CDR2 SYDVKM.

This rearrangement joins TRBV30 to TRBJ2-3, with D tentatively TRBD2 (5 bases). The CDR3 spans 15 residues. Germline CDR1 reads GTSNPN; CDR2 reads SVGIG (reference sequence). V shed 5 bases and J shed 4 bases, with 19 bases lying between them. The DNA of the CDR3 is TGTGCCTGGGGCCGGGGTAGCCCGAGGCCAGATACGCAGTATTTT. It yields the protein CAWGRGSPRPDTQYF.

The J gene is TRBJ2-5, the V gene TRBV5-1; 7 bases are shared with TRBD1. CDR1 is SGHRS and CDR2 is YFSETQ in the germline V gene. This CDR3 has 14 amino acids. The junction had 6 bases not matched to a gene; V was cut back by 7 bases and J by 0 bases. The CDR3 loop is CASSGTEYQETQYF. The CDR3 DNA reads TGCGCCAGCTCCGGGACAGAGTACCAAGAGACCCAGTACTTC.

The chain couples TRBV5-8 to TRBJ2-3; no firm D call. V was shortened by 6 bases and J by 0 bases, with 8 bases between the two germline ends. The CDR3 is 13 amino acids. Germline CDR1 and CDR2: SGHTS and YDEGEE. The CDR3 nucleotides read TGTGCCAGCACCTGGCCTAGCACAGATACGCAGTATTTT. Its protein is CASTWPSTDTQYF.

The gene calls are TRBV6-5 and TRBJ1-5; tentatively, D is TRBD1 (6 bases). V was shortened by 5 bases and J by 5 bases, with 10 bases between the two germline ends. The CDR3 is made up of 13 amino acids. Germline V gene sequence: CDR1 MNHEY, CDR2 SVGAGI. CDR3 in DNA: TGTGCCAGCAGTACCCAGGGGCATCAGCCCCAGCATTTT. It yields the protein CASSTQGHQPQHF.

The CDR3 nucleotides are TGTGCCAGCAGCCCACGAGGACAGGGGGCCTACGAGCAGTACTTC. Residues: CASSPRGQGAYEQYF. The chain uses TRBV5-8 and TRBJ2-7; TRBD1 matches at 10 bases. CDR3 length: 15 residues. The germline V gene has CDR1 SGHTS and CDR2 YDEGEE. Trimming removed 4 bases from V and 2 bases from J; junction bases left unmatched: 6.

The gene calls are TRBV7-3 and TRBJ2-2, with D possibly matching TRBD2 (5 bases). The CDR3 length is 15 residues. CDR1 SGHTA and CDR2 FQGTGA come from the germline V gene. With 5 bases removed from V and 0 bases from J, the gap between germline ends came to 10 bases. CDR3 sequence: CASSLGLANTGELFF. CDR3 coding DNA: TGTGCCAGCAGCCTAGGACTCGCGAACACCGGGGAGCTGTTTTTT.

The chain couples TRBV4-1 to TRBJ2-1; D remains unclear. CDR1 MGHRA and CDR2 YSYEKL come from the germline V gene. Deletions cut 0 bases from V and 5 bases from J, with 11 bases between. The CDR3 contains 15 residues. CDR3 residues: CASSQEFWPHNEQFF. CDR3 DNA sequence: TGCGCCAGCAGCCAAGAATTCTGGCCCCACAATGAGCAGTTCTTC.

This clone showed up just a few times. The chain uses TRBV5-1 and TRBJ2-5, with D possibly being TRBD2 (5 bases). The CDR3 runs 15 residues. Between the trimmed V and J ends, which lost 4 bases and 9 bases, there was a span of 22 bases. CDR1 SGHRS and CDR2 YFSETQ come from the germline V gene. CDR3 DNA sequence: TGCGCCAGCAGCCGAGGGAAGGACCCCTCGGGGTCCCAGTACTTC. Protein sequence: CASSRGKDPSGSQYF. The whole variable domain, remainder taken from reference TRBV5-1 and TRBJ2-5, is KAGVTQTPRYLIKTRGQQVTLSCSPISGHRSVSWYQQTPGQGLQFLFEYFSETQRNKGNFPGRFSGRQFSNSRSEMNVSTLELGDSALYLCASSRGKDPSGSQYFGPGTRLLVL.

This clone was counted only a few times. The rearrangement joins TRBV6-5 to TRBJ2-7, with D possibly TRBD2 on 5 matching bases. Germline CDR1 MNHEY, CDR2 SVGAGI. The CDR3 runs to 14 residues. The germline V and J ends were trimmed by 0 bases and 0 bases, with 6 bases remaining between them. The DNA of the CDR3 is TGTGCCAGCAGTTACTCGGCGGGCTCCTACGAGCAGTACTTC. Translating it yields CASSYSAGSYEQYF.

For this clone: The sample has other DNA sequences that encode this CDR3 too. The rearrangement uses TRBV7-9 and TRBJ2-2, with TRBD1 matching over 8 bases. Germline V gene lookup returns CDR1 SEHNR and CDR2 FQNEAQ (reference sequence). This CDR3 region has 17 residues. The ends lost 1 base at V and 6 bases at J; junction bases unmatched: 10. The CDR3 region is CASSLVGQEVTPGELFF. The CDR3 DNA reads TGTGCCAGCAGCTTAGTGGGACAGGAAGTGACTCCCGGGGAGCTGTTTTTT.

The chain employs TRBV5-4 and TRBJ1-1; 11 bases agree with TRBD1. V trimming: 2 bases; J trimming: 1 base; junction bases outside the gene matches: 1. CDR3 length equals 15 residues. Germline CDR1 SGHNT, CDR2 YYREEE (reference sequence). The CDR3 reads CASSLGQGANTEAFF. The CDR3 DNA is TGTGCCAGCAGCTTAGGACAGGGGGCGAACACTGAAGCTTTCTTT.

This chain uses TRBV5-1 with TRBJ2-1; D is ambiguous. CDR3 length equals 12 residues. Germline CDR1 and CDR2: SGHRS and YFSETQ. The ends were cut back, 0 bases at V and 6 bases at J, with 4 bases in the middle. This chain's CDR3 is CASSLVANEQFF. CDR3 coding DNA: TGCGCCAGCAGCTTGGTAGCCAATGAGCAGTTCTTC.

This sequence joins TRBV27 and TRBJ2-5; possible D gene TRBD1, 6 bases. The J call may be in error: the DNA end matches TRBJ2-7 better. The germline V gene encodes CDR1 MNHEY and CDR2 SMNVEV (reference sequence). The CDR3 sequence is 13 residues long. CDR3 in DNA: TGTGCCAGCAGTCTCCCACAGGGTGGCGAGCAGTACTTC. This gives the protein CASSLPQGGEQYF.

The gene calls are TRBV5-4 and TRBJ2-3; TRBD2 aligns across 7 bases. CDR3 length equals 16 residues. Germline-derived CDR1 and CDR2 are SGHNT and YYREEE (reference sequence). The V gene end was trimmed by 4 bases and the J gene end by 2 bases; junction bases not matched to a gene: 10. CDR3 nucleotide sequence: TGTGCCAGCAGCCCCCTGCGGGGGACTCCCACAGATACGCAGTATTTT. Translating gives CASSPLRGTPTDTQYF.

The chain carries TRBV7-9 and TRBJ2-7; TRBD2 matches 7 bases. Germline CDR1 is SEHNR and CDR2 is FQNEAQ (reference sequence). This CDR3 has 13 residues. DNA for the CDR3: TGTTCCATAGAGTGGGGAGGGTCCTACGAGCAGTACTTC. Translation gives CSIEWGGSYEQYF.

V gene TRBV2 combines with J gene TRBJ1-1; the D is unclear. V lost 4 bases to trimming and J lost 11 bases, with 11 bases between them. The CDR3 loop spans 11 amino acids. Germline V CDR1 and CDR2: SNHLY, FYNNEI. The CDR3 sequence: CASSVRREAFF. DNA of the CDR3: TGTGCCAGCAGTGTGCGGAGGGAGGCTTTCTTT.

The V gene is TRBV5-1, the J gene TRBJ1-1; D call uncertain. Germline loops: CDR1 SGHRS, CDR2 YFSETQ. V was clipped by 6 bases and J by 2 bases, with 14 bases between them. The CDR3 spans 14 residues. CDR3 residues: CASKDSPGNTEAFF. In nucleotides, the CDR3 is TGCGCCAGCAAGGACTCCCCAGGAAACACTGAAGCTTTCTTT.

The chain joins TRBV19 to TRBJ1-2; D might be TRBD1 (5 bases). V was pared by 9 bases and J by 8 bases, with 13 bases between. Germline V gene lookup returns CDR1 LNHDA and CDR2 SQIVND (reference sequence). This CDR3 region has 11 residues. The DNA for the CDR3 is TGTGCCAGCCGGGCCACAGGCGGCTACACCTTC. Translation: CASRATGGYTF.

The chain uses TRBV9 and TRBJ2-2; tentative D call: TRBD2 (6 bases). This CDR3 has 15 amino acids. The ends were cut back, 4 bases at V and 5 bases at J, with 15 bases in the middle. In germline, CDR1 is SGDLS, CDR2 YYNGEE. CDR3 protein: CASSPINRGTGELFF. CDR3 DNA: TGTGCCAGCAGCCCTATAAATCGGGGGACCGGGGAGCTGTTTTTT. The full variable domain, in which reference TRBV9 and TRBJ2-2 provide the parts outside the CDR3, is DSGVTQTPKHLITATGQRVTLRCSPRSGDLSVYWYQQSLDQGLQFLIQYYNGEERAKGNILERFSAQQFPDLHSELNLSSLELGDSALYFCASSPINRGTGELFFGEGSRLTVL.

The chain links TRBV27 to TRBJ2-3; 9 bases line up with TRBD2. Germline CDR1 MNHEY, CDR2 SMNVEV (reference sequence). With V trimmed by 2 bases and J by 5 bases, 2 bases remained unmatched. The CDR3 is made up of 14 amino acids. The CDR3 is CASSLVLAGDTQYF. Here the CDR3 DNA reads TGTGCCAGCAGTTTAGTACTAGCGGGAGATACGCAGTATTTT.

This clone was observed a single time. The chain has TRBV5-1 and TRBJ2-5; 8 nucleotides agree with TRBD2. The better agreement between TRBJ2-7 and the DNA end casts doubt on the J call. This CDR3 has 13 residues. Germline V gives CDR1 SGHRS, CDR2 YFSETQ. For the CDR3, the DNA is TGCGCCAGCAGCTTTAGCGGGATTTACGAGCAGTACTTC. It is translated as CASSFSGIYEQYF.

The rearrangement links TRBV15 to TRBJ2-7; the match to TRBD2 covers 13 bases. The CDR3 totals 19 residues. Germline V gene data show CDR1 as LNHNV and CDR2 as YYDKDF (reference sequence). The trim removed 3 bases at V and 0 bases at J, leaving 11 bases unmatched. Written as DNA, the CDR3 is TGTGCCACCAGCAGCTCGAGAGGGGGACTAGCGGGATCCTCCTACGAGCAGTACTTC. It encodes CATSSSRGGLAGSSYEQYF.

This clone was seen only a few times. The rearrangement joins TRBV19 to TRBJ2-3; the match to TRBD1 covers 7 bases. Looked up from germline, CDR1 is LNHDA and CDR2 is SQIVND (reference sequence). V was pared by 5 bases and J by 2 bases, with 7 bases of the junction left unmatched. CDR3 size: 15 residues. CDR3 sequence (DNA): TGTGCCAGTAGTCTCGGGACAGAACTCACAGATACGCAGTATTTT. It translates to CASSLGTELTDTQYF.

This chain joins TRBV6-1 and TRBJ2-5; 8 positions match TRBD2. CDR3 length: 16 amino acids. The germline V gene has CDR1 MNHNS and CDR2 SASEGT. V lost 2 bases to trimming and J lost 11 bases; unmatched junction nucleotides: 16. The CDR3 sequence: CASSERFGGAFREQYF. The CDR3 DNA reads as TGTGCCAGCAGTGAAAGGTTCGGGGGGGCCTTTCGGGAGCAGTACTTC.

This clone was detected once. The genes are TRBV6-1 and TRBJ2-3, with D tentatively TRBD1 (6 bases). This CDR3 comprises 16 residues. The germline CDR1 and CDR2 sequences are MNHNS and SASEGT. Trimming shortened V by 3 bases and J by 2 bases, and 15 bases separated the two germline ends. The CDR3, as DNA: TGTGCCAGCAGTGACACCGGGACAACCCCCACAGATACGCAGTATTTT. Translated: CASSDTGTTPTDTQYF.